What follows are 11 T cell receptor beta chains derived from one specimen sequenced in a study of cytomegalovirus exposure and HLA in healthy donors. PCR primers comprised 60 Vbeta and 13 Jbeta primers. Assay used: immunoSEQ multiplex PCR; TCRdb lists only in-frame clones, some missing. The table includes around 130,000 clones, around 76% detected once. The source material was PBMCs. The receptors shown here come from a woman aged 45-65 years in good health and CMV-seronegative.

The V gene is TRBV2, the J gene TRBJ2-5; D perhaps matches TRBD1 (5 bases). The CDR3 extends over 14 amino acids. In germline, CDR1 is SNHLY, CDR2 FYNNEI. V dropped 3 bases and J dropped 0 bases, with 8 bases sitting between them. CDR3 sequence reads: CASSEGQYQETQYF. DNA for the CDR3: TGTGCCAGCAGTGAGGGGCAGTACCAAGAGACCCAGTACTTC.

The CDR3 DNA reads TGTGCCAGCAGTTTAGCAGAATTCCGCAATGAGCAGTTCTTC. This codes for CASSLAEFRNEQFF. The V call is TRBV27, the J call TRBJ2-1; D not certain. The germline V gene has CDR1 MNHEY and CDR2 SMNVEV (reference sequence). This CDR3 has 14 residues. V was cut by 2 bases and J by 6 bases, with 11 bases left in between.

In DNA form, the CDR3 reads TGTGCCAGCAGCCAAGGTGTACAGGGAGATGGCTACACCTTC. Amino acids: CASSQGVQGDGYTF. The chain combines TRBV14 with TRBJ1-2; perhaps TRBD1 as D (6 bases). Germline CDR1 reads SGHDN; CDR2 reads FVKESK. The CDR3 runs to 14 residues. Trimming removed 1 base at V and 6 bases at J, with 12 bases between.

CDR3 bases: TGTGCCAGCAGTCTGCCGGGACTAACCAATCCCTATTGGCCCAATGAGCAGTTCTTC. Translating gives CASSLPGLTNPYWPNEQFF. J is TRBJ2-1 and V is TRBV28; 7 nucleotides agree with TRBD2. The CDR3 covers 19 residues. The germline V gene has CDR1 MDHEN and CDR2 SYDVKM. Trimming cost V 5 bases and J 6 bases; bases outside gene matches: 22.

The chain recombines TRBV5-1 with TRBJ2-3, with 13 positions matching TRBD2. This CDR3 comprises 18 residues. V shed 5 bases, J shed 5 bases, and the junction held 14 bases outside the gene matches. From germline, CDR1 is SGHRS and CDR2 YFSETQ. CDR3 sequence reads: CASSFRGLAGVGGDTQYF. The DNA for the CDR3 is TGCGCCAGCAGTTTTCGCGGACTAGCGGGAGTTGGAGGAGATACGCAGTATTTT.

The J gene is TRBJ1-2, the V gene TRBV25-1; 7 bases are shared with TRBD1. The V segment lost 4 bases and the J segment 4 bases; nucleotides outside the gene matches: 6. Looked up from germline, CDR1 is MGHDK and CDR2 is SYGVNS. This CDR3 has 14 amino acids. CDR3 sequence: CASSGPGGIYGYTF. CDR3 nucleotide sequence: TGTGCCAGCAGTGGCCCAGGGGGAATCTATGGCTACACCTTC.

The rearrangement links TRBV7-9 to TRBJ2-1; D possibly corresponds to TRBD1 (6 bases). The V end lost 5 bases, the J end lost 10 bases, and 18 bases lay between the germline ends. The CDR3 is 14 residues long. The germline V gene encodes CDR1 SEHNR and CDR2 FQNEAQ (reference sequence). CDR3 protein: CASSHTDRDGEQFF. CDR3 DNA: TGTGCCAGCAGCCACACGGACAGAGATGGGGAGCAGTTCTTC.

The chain links TRBV25-1 to TRBJ1-1; no clear D. The germline V and J ends were trimmed by 3 bases and 5 bases, with 10 bases remaining between them. The CDR3 runs 13 residues. Germline values: CDR1 MGHDK, CDR2 SYGVNS. Written as DNA, the CDR3 is TGTGCCAGCAGTGAGCGGGAATTGACTGAAGCTTTCTTT. As protein: CASSERELTEAFF.

This chain connects TRBV7-9 to TRBJ1-4; TRBD1 agrees at 7 bases. In germline, CDR1 is SEHNR, CDR2 FQNEAQ (reference sequence). The CDR3 is 14 amino acids. Trimming cost V 4 bases and J 6 bases; bases outside gene matches: 5. CDR3 coding DNA: TGTGCCAGCAGCTGGGGCAGGGGGGATGAAAAACTGTTTTTT. Its protein product is CASSWGRGDEKLFF.

The gene calls are TRBV23-1 and TRBJ1-5, with TRBD1 identical over 9 bases. TRBV23-1 carries the ORF label, with uncertain function. The length of the CDR3 is 23 residues. The V gene end was trimmed by 0 bases and the J gene end by 2 bases; junction bases not matched to a gene: 23. For the CDR3, the DNA is TGCGCCAGCAGTCAATCGTTTCCCCCACGACCGGGACAGGGCGATCGTTGCAATCAGCCCCAGCATTTT. It translates to CASSQSFPPRPGQGDRCNQPQHF.

The chain is built from TRBV5-1 and TRBJ2-7, with 9 bases fitting TRBD1. V lost 0 bases and J lost 4; bases outside the gene matches: 8. The CDR3 totals 16 residues. The germline gives CDR1 SGHRS, CDR2 YFSETQ. CDR3 sequence (DNA): TGCGCCAGCAGCTTGGTTAGCGGACAGGGGACGTACGAGCAGTACTTC. It is translated as CASSLVSGQGTYEQYF.